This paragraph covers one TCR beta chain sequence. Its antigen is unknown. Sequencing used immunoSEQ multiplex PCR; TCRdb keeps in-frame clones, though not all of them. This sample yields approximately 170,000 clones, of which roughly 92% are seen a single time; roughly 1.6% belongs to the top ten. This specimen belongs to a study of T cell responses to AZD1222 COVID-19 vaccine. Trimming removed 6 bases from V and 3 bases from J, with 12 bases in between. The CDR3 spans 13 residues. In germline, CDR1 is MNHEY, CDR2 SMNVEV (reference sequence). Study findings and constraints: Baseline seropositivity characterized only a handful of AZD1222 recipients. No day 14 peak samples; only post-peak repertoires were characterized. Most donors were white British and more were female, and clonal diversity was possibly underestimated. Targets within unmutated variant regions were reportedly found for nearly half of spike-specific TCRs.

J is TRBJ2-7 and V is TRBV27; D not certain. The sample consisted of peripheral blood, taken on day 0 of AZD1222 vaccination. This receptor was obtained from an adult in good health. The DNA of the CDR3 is TGTGCCAGCAGGTCCCATACGGGCTACGAGCAGTACTTC. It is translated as CASRSHTGYEQYF.